The T cell receptor beta chain under discussion was sequenced for a study of shared clonotypes between healthy human individuals. Points from the study as a whole: Larger estimated richness was generally recorded for naive subsets relative to memory subsets. Enrolling few donors narrowed the genetic and exposure-history diversity that was represented.

Details on this clone: Antigen unknown.

Evenly divided among several immunoSEQ plates was the genomic DNA of each subset. Generated by immunoSEQ multiplex PCR, the TCRdb table keeps only in-frame clones and is missing some. The sample records about 2.4 million clones, 90% to 95% being singletons. This TCR derives from a man aged 18 to 30 in good health. Some clones in this sample may be carry-over from other donors' samples. Sequencing input: naive CD4+ T cells from PBMCs. Subset here: CD45RA+ positively selected.

In DNA form, the CDR3 reads TGTGCCAGCAGCTTAGGGCTAGTCTACAATGAGCAGTTCTTC. Protein sequence: CASSLGLVYNEQFF. The chain carries TRBV5-4 and TRBJ2-1; D not resolved. V shed 2 bases and J shed 3 bases, with 9 bases lying between them. The CDR3 is 14 residues long. Germline values: CDR1 SGHNT, CDR2 YYREEE (reference sequence).